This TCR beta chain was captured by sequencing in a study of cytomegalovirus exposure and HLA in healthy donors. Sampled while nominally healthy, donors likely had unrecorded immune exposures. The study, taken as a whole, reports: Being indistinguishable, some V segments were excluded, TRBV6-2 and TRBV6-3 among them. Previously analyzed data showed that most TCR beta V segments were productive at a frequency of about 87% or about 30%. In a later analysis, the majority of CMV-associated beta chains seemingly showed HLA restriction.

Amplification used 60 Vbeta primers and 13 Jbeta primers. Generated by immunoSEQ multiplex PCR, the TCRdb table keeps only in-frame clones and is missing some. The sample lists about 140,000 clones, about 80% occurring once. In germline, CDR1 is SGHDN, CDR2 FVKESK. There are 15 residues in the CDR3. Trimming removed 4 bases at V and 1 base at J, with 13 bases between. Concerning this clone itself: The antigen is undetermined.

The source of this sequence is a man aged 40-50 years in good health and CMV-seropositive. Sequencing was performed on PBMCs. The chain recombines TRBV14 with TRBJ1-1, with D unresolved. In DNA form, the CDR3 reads TGTGCCAGCAGCCTTCTCCCAGAGGGGAACACTGAAGCTTTCTTT. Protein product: CASSLLPEGNTEAFF.